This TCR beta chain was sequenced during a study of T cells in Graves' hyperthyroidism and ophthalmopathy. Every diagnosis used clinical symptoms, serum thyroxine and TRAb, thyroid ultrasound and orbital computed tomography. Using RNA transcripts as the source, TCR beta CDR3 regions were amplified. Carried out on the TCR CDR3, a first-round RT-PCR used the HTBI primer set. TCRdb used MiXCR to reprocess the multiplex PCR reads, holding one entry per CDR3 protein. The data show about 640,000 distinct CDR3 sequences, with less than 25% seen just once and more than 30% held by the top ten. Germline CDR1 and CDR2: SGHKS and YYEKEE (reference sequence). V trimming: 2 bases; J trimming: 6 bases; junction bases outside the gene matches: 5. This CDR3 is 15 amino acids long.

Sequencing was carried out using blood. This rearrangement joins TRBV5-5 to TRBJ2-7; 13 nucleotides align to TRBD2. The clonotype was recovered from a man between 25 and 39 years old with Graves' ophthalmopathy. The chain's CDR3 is CASSFGTSGKTEQYF. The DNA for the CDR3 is TGTGCCAGCAGCTTTGGGACTAGCGGGAAAACCGAGCAGTACTTC.